Included here is one T cell receptor (beta chain) sequence, with context. Naive CD8 isolation took CD45RO-negative cells positively selected for CCR7 and excluded terminally differentiated effector memory CD45RA+ cells. Germline lookup yields CDR1 LNHNV and CDR2 YYDKDF (reference sequence). The CDR3 loop spans 9 amino acids. V lost 5 bases, J lost 6 bases, and 2 bases lay in between. These data belong to a study of shared clonotypes between healthy human individuals. Study-wide background: CD4 naive cells filled three plates per donor, CD4 memory three, CD8 naive two and CD8 memory one.

Assay used: immunoSEQ multiplex PCR; TCRdb lists only in-frame clones, some missing. The sample contains around 640,000 clones, roughly 96% of which appear only once. The rearrangement joins TRBV15 to TRBJ2-7, with no clear D. Sequences were obtained from naive CD8+ T cells sorted from blood. The receptor was isolated from a woman aged 30 to 39 in good health. The CDR3 nucleotides read TGTGCCACCAGCGCCGAGCAGTACTTC. Its protein product is CATSAEQYF.